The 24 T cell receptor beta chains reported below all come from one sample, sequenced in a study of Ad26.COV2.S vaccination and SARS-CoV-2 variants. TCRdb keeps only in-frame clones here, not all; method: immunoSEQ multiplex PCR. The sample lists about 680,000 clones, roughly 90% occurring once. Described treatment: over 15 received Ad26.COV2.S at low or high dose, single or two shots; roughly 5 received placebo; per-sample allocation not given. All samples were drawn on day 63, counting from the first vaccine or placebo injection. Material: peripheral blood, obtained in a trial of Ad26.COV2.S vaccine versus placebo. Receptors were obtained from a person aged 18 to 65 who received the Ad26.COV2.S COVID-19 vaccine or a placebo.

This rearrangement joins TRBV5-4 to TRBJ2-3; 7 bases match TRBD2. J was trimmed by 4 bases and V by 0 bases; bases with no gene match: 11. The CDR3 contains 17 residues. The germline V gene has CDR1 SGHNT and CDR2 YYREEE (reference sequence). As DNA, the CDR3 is TGTGCCAGCAGCTTGGCCGGCGCGGGAGTTCGAGCAGATACGCAGTATTTT. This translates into CASSLAGAGVRADTQYF.

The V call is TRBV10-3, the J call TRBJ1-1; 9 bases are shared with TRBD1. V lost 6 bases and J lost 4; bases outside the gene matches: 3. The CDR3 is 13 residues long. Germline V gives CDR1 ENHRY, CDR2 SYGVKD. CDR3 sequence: CAIRTGGTTEAFF. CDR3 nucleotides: TGTGCCATCAGGACAGGGGGGACCACTGAAGCTTTCTTT.

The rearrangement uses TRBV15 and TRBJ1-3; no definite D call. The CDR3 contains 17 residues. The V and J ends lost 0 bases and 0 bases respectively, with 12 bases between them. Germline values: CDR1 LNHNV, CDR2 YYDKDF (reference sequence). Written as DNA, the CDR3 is TGTGCCACCAGCAGAGACACCTCGGGCTTCTCTGGAAACACCATATATTTT. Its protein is CATSRDTSGFSGNTIYF.

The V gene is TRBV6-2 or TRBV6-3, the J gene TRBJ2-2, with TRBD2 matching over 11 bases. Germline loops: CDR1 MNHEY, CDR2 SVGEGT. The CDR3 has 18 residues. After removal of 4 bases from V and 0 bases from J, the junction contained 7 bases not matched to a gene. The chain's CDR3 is CASSFLAGGRANTGELFF. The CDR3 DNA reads TGTGCCAGCAGTTTTCTAGCGGGGGGTCGCGCGAACACCGGGGAGCTGTTTTTT.

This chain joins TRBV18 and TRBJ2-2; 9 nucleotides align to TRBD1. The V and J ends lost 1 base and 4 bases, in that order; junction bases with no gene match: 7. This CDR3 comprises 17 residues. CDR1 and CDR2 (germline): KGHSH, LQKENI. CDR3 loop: CASSPLVATGGTGELFF. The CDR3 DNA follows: TGTGCCAGCTCACCACTCGTGGCGACAGGGGGCACCGGGGAGCTGTTTTTT.

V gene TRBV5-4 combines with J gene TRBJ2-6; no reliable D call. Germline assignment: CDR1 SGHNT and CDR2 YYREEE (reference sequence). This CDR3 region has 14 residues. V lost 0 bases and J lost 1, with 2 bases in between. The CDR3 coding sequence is TGTGCCAGCAGCTTGGCATCTGGGGCCAACGTCCTGACTTTC. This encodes CASSLASGANVLTF.

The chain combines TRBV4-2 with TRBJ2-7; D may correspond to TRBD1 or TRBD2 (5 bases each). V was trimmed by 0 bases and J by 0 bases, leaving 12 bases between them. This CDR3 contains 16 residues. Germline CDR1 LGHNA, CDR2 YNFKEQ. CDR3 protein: CASSQDPAGSSYEQYF. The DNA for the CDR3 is TGTGCCAGCAGCCAAGATCCGGCAGGGAGCTCCTACGAGCAGTACTTC.

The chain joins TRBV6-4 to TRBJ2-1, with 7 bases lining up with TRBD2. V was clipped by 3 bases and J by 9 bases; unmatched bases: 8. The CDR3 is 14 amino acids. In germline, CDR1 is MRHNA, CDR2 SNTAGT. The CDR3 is CASSEGGWGGEQFF. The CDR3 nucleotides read TGTGCCAGCAGTGAAGGCGGGTGGGGGGGTGAGCAGTTCTTC.

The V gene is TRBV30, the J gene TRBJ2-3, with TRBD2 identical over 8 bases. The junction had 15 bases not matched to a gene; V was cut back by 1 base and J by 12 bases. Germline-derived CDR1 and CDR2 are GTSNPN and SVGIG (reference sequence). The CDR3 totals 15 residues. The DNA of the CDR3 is TGTGCCTGGAGTGCCGGTCGTGCGGGAGGACCCCTCCAGTATTTT. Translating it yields CAWSAGRAGGPLQYF.

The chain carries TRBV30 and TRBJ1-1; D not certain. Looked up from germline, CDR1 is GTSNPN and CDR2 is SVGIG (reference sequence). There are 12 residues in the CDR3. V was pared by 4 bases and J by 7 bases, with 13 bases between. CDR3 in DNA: TGTGCCTGGATTGGGCCTAGAGATGAAGCTTTCTTT. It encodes CAWIGPRDEAFF.

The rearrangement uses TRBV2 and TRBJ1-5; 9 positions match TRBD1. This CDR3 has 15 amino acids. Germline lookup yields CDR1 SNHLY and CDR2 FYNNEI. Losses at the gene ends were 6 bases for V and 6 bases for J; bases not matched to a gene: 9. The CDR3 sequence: CASRADRGGVQPQHF. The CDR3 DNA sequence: TGTGCCAGCAGAGCGGACAGGGGAGGTGTTCAGCCCCAGCATTTT.

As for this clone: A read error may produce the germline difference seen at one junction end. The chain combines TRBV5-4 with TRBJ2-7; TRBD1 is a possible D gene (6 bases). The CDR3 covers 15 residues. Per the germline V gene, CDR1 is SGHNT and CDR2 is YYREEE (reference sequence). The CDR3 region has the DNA TGTGCCAGCAGTTTGGGGGACACGACCAGCTACGAGCAGTACTTC. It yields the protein CASSLGDTTSYEQYF.

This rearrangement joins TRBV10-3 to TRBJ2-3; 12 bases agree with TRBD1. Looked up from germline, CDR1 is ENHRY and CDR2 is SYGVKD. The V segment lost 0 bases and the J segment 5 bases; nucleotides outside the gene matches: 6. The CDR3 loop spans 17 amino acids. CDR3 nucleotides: TGTGCCATCAGTGAGTCCGGGGGACAGGGGGCAGGAGATACGCAGTATTTT. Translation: CAISESGGQGAGDTQYF.

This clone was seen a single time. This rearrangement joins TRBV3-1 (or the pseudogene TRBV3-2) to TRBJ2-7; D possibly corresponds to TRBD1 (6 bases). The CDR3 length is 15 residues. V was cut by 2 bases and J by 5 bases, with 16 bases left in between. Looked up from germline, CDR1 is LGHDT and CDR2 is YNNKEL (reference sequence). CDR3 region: CASSQLAGVRDEQYF. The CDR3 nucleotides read TGTGCCAGCAGCCAATTAGCAGGGGTTCGGGACGAGCAGTACTTC.

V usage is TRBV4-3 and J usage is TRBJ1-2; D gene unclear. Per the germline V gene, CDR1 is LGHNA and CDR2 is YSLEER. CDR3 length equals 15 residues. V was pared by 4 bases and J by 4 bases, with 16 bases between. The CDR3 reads CASSPIDGGFYGYTF. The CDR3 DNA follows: TGCGCCAGCAGCCCCATTGACGGTGGATTCTATGGCTACACCTTC.

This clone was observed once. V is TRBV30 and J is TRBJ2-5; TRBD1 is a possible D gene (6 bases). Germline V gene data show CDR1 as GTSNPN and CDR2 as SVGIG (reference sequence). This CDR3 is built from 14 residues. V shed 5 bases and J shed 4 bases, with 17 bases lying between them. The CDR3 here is CAWGPYRVGETQYF. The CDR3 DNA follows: TGTGCCTGGGGGCCTTACAGGGTGGGAGAGACCCAGTACTTC. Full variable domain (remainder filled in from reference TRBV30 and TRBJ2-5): SQTIHQWPATLVQPVGSPLSLECTVEGTSNPNLYWYRQAAGRGLQLLFYSVGIGQISSEVPQNLSASRPQDRQFILSSKKLLLSDSGFYLCAWGPYRVGETQYFGPGTRLLVL.

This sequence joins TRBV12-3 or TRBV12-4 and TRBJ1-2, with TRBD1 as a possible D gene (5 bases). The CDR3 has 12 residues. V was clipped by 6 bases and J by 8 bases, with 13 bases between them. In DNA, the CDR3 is TGTGCCAGCAGGCCCGGGACCCTGGGCTACACCTTC. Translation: CASRPGTLGYTF.

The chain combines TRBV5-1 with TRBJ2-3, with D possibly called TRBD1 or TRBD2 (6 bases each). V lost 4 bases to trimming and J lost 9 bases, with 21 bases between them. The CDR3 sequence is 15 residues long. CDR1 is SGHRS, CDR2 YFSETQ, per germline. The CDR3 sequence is CASSVSGTSGGTQYF. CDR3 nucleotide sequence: TGCGCCAGCAGCGTCTCCGGGACCTCCGGGGGCACGCAGTATTTT.

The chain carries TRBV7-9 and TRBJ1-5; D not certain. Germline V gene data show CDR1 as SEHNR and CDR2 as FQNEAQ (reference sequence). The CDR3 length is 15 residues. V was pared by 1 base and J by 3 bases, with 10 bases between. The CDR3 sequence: CASSLEGAFNQPQHF. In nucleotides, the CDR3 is TGTGCCAGCAGCTTAGAGGGAGCTTTCAATCAGCCCCAGCATTTT.

The chain's CDR3 is CASSPGRAQETQYF. The CDR3, as DNA: TGTGCCAGCAGCCCCGGGAGGGCCCAAGAGACCCAGTACTTC. The chain carries TRBV25-1 and TRBJ2-5; 8 bases match TRBD2. This CDR3 comprises 14 residues. Trimming at V came to 6 bases and at J to 1 base, leaving 4 bases not matched to a gene. From germline, CDR1 is MGHDK and CDR2 SYGVNS.

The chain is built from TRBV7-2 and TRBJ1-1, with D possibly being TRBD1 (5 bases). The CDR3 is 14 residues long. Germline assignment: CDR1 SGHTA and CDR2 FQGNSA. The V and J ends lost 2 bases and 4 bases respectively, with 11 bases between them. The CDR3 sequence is CASSLRGRGTEAFF. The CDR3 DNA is TGTGCCAGCAGCTTACGGGGACGTGGCACTGAAGCTTTCTTT.

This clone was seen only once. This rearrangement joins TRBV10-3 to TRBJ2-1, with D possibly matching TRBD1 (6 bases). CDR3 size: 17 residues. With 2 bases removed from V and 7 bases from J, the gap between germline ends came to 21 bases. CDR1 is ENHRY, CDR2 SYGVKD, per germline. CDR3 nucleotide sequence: TGTGCCATCAGTGAGCCCCTATTTTTGGGGGCGGCGAATGAGCAGTTCTTC. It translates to CAISEPLFLGAANEQFF.

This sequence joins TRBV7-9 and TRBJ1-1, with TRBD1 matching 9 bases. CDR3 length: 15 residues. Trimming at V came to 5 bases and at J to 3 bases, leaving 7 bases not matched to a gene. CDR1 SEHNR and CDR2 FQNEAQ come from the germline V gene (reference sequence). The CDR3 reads CASSPQGARYTEAFF. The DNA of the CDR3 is TGTGCCAGCAGCCCACAGGGGGCGCGTTACACTGAAGCTTTCTTT. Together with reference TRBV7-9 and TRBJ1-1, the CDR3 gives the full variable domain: DTGVSQNPRHKITKRGQNVTFRCDPISEHNRLYWYRQTLGQGPEFLTYFQNEAQLEKSRLLSDRFSAERPKGSFSTLEIQRTEQGDSAMYLCASSPQGARYTEAFFGQGTRLTVV.

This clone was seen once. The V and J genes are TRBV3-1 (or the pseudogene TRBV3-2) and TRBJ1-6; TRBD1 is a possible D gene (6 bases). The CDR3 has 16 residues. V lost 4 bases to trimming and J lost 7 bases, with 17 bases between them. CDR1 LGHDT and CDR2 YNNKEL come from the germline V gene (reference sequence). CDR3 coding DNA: TGTGCCAGCAGCCGGGACACTTTTCCCCTAAATTCACCCCTCCACTTT. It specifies CASSRDTFPLNSPLHF.